This is a list of T cell receptor beta chains from one sample in a study of OX40 agonist ivuxolimab in advanced cancers. Clones were read by immunoSEQ multiplex PCR, and TCRdb kept only the in-frame ones, dropping some. Among roughly 110,000 clones listed, approximately 90% were seen once. The source material was CD4+ or CD8+ T cells sorted from blood, sampled in a trial of the OX40 agonist ivuxolimab. All receptors come from an adult with an advanced solid tumor such as melanoma, head and neck, liver or kidney cancer. CDR3s include the opening cysteine and the closing phenylalanine or tryptophan. D genes are given only for firm matches. A clone size is listed for some rows: how often the clone was seen (once, few, many), or a class if it is expanded.

d_call	clone_size	v_call	j_call	cdr3_nt	cdr3_aa
TRBD2	NA	TRBV5-1	TRBJ2-1	TGCGCCAGCAGCTTTCTAGCGGAGAGCTCCTACAATGAGCAGTTCTTC	CASSFLAESSYNEQFF
NA	NA	TRBV2	TRBJ2-2	TGTGCCAGCAGTGTTACAAGGAACACCGGGGAGCTGTTTTTT	CASSVTRNTGELFF
NA	NA	TRBV28	TRBJ1-1	TGTGCCAGCAGTTTTCCTCCAGGGGCGAACACTGAAGCTTTCTTT	CASSFPPGANTEAFF
NA	NA	TRBV28	TRBJ2-4	TGTGCCAGCAGTTTCTATAGGCTGGATGCCGGGGACTTC	CASSFYRLDAGDF
NA	NA	TRBV28	TRBJ1-5	TGTGCCAGCAGTGTAACAGGGCCGGCTCAGCCCCAGCATTTT	CASSVTGPAQPQHF
NA	NA	TRBV4-1	TRBJ2-5	TGCGCCAGCAGCCAAAAGTCCGGAAGCCAAGGTCGGGAGACCCAGTACTTC	CASSQKSGSQGRETQYF
NA	NA	TRBV2	TRBJ2-3	TGTGCCAGCAGTGCTGACTCCACTGGGAATACGCAGTATTTT	CASSADSTGNTQYF
NA	NA	TRBV28	TRBJ1-5	TGTGCCAGCAGACCCCTCCGGGCTACAACCTATTCAGGGCATTTT	CASRPLRATTYSGHF
NA	NA	TRBV18	TRBJ1-1	TGTGCCAGCTCACCAGGCAGGGTCCCTGAAGCTTTCTTT	CASSPGRVPEAFF
NA	once	TRBV7-8	TRBJ2-7	TGTGCCAGCAGCTTAGTGGAGACAGCGGACTACGAGCAGTACTTC	CASSLVETADYEQYF
NA	few	TRBV6-4	TRBJ2-3	TGTGCCAGCAGTTGCACAGATACGCAGTATTTT	CASSCTDTQYF
NA	once	TRBV28	TRBJ2-7	TGTGCCAGCACTCCCACCCCCGCGTACGAGCAGTACTTC	CASTPTPAYEQYF
TRBD2	NA	TRBV7-9	TRBJ2-5	TGTGCCAGCAGCCGACTAGCGGGAGGTGGGGAGACCCAGTACTTC	CASSRLAGGGETQYF
NA	NA	TRBV6-5	TRBJ2-7	TGTGCCAGCAGCTCTCAAGGGGAGCAGTACTTC	CASSSQGEQYF
NA	NA	TRBV28	TRBJ2-7	TGTGCCAGCAGTCCTCCAGGCCAGGGAAGCCTCTACGAGCAGTACTTC	CASSPPGQGSLYEQYF
TRBD2	NA	TRBV5-1	TRBJ2-3	TGCGCCAGCAAGCCGCGGGAGCATACAGATACGCAGTATTTT	CASKPREHTDTQYF
NA	NA	TRBV5-5	TRBJ1-2	TGTGCCAGCAGCTTGGCGGCAGGGGAGGATGGCTACACCTTC	CASSLAAGEDGYTF
NA	NA	TRBV15	TRBJ1-5	TGTGCCACCAGCGAGCGGACAACCGAGCCCCAGCATTTT	CATSERTTEPQHF
NA	NA	TRBV30	TRBJ1-4	TGTGCCTCCACCAAGGGATCTAATGAAAAACTGTTTTTT	CASTKGSNEKLFF
NA	NA	TRBV19	TRBJ2-5	TGTGCCAGTAGTAACGGACAGACCTGGGAGACCCAGTACTTC	CASSNGQTWETQYF
NA	NA	TRBV19	TRBJ1-2	TGTGCCAGTAGTATAGATCTATCGGAAGGTCTCAATGGCTACACCTTC	CASSIDLSEGLNGYTF
TRBD1	NA	TRBV9	TRBJ2-7	TGTGCCAGCAGCGCGGGACAGGGGGTGGCCGAGCAGTACTTC	CASSAGQGVAEQYF
TRBD1	few	TRBV18	TRBJ1-5	TGTGCCAGCTCATCACTCCAGGGGGCTTTGGGTCAGCCCCAGCATTTT	CASSSLQGALGQPQHF
NA	NA	TRBV9	TRBJ2-3	TGTGCCAGCAGCCTCCCCCGGGACCTAAGCACAGATACGCAGTATTTT	CASSLPRDLSTDTQYF
NA	NA	TRBV5-1	TRBJ1-2	TGCGCCAGCAGCCCGATACCTCCGTCCATACCCATTACGTCGGCGCTTAACTATGGCTACACCTTC	CASSPIPPSIPITSALNYGYTF
NA	NA	TRBV7-7	TRBJ2-1	TGTGCTAGCAGCCCGGGCGTGGACACCAATGAGCAGTTCTTC	CASSPGVDTNEQFF
TRBD2	once	TRBV19	TRBJ2-1	TGTGCCAGTAGTATGACTAGCGGGAGCTACAATGAGCAGTTCTTC	CASSMTSGSYNEQFF
NA	NA	TRBV18	TRBJ1-1	TGTGCCAGCTCATCCTCTTCCTCGGAAAACACTGAAGCTTTCTTT	CASSSSSSENTEAFF
NA	NA	TRBV6-6	TRBJ1-2	TGTGCCAGCAGTTACGGAGAGGGAAGCTCCTACACCTTC	CASSYGEGSSYTF
NA	once	TRBV5-1	TRBJ2-6	TGCGCCAGCAGCTTCGGCCTGAGCTCTGGGGCCAACGTCCTGACTTTC	CASSFGLSSGANVLTF
NA	NA	TRBV5-4	TRBJ2-1	TGTGCCAGCAGCCCGTGGGGGGTCAACAATGAGCAGTTCTTC	CASSPWGVNNEQFF
NA	NA	TRBV5-1	TRBJ2-6	TGCGCCAGCAGCTTTCCGTTAACCCCTCACTCTGGGGCCAACGTCCTGACTTTC	CASSFPLTPHSGANVLTF
NA	NA	TRBV5-1	TRBJ2-2	TGCGCCAGCAGCTTAGGTGGGACGGGTACCGGGGAGCTGTTTTTT	CASSLGGTGTGELFF
TRBD2	NA	TRBV19	TRBJ2-2	TGTGCCAGTAGTCCCTACGAAGGACTAGCGGGAGGGGGCACCGGGGAGCTGTTTTTT	CASSPYEGLAGGGTGELFF